This T cell receptor (beta chain) was captured in a study of blood T cell repertoires in COVID-19. Study information: Samples taken during acute and convalescent COVID-19 were collected in the United States, Italy and Spain.

CDR1 and CDR2 (germline): SGHRS, YFSETQ. Trimming stripped 4 bases from V and 9 bases from J, with 10 bases between. This CDR3 is built from 12 residues. Clones were sequenced by immunoSEQ multiplex PCR, and TCRdb holds only the in-frame ones, with some missing. The sample includes 250,000 to 300,000 clones, 80% to 90% of them seen just once. This chain uses TRBV5-1 with TRBJ2-2; no clear D gene. The clonotype originates from a man aged 55-75 years with acute or convalescent COVID-19. The sample comprised peripheral blood. The CDR3 here is CASSPQNRELFF. The CDR3 region has the DNA TGCGCCAGCAGCCCCCAGAACCGGGAGCTGTTTTTT.